The clone carrying this T cell receptor beta chain was counted between two and nine times. Here immunoSEQ multiplex PCR was the method, and the copy in TCRdb shows in-frame clones only, minus some. The profile shows around 81,000 clones, approximately 86% of them singletons. The time point: blood 4 weeks post-SBRT, at nephrectomy. As to treatment: 15 Gy SBRT to primary tumor, nephrectomy 4 weeks later. Radiation-treated patients gave blood at baseline, week 2 and week 4. This sample was taken from a study of radiation and T cells in renal cell carcinoma. The CDR3 is 15 amino acids. The junction had 7 bases not matched to a gene; V was cut back by 5 bases and J by 4 bases. Germline V CDR1 and CDR2: SGHTA, FQGNSA.

The V and J genes are TRBV7-2 and TRBJ2-7; TRBD2 agrees at 11 bases. The specimen comprised blood, sampled from a patient whose treatment included radiotherapy and nephrectomy. The sequence was obtained from a man in his forties or fifties with renal cell carcinoma. The CDR3 DNA sequence: TGTGCCAGCAGCGAAAGTAGCGGGGGGGCTTACGAGCAGTACTTC. Protein: CASSESSGGAYEQYF.